This T cell receptor (beta chain) was sequenced for a study of T cell repertoires in cytomegalovirus infection (dated by TCRdb to between 2017 and 2020). As for the study more broadly: Peptide stimulations targeted recently identified HLA-C-restricted CMV epitopes, whose presentation resists viral immunomodulation, together with well-studied HLA-B-restricted epitopes. Donor HLA type was relevant to the analysis, because carriage of CMV infection together with the matching HLA type was indicated by public TCR beta signatures. Overall study results and their limits: In the ex vivo response, HLA-C-restricted CMV-specific TCR beta clonotypes were dominant, and in two of eight donors the single most frequent clonotype came from this HLA-C-restricted group. Carriers of CMV infection plus the relevant HLA type were discriminated by the cumulative frequency of public TCR beta family members in the study cohort and in an independent roughly 340-donor cohort.

The sample's treatment or condition label is to be understood as: in vitro stimulation with specific CMV peptide epitopes to enrich CMV-specific T cells. Trimming costs V 6 bases and J 7 bases, and their ends lie 7 bases apart. Including the terminal cysteine and phenylalanine, the CDR3 comprises 11 residues. Only the CDR3 portion is preserved as DNA: 33 bases, with reading frame beginning at the first base. Reads for this sample came from an Illumina HiSeq 1500. TCRdb's own reprocessing of the public reads used fastp at Q25 and MiXCR and kept productive beta chains. Identical CDR3 protein sequences are pooled into one entry, listed with their most common genes and DNA. This sample holds approximately 280,000 distinct CDR3 sequences; roughly a fifth were observed only once. The ten largest account for approximately 19% of the sample. This clonotype showed up many times. Its antigen is unknown. Per-base quality was not reported, and no clone a single base away is much larger than it.

The TCR originated in a human donor in good health (CMV status not recorded). Some clones in this sample may be carry-over from other donors' samples. The sequencing used cultured PBMCs, collected from culture after CMV antigen stimulation. Rearrangement joined TRBV12-3 or TRBV12-4 to TRBJ2-1; too little of a D gene remains to name it. CDR3 sequence: CASSPENEQFF. The bases read TGTGCCAGCAGCCCAGAGAATGAGCAGTTCTTC.